The following is a T cell receptor (beta chain) sequence with its context. The antigen is not known. Trimming took off 0 bases at V and 10 bases at J, with 11 bases between the two ends. The CDR3 contains 13 residues. CDR1 and CDR2 from the germline V gene are SGHKS and YYEKEE (reference sequence). This sample is drawn from a study of cytomegalovirus exposure and HLA in healthy donors. Study-wide results and caveats: Links to common viral pathogens appeared, in a later analysis, for several of the most significant clusters. Usually a TCR sequence was rare, but some public TCRs were found in many donors. Compared with the roughly 730-donor mean, an Asian-associated ancestry cluster reportedly had fewer N-insertions, according to a later analysis. A later analysis showed TCR association rates differing by HLA locus, peaking at DRB1 and lowest at HLA-C.

Use of 60 Vbeta and 13 Jbeta primers characterized the PCR. The data were produced by immunoSEQ multiplex PCR, yet TCRdb's version contains in-frame clones alone and is incomplete. The sample has 200,000 to 250,000 clones, 77% seen once. The origin of this receptor is a woman aged 60 to 75 in good health and CMV-seropositive. The sample was PBMCs. The chain joins TRBV5-5 to TRBJ2-1; weak D call: TRBD2 (5 bases). The CDR3 loop reads CASSLDGGVEQFF. In nucleotides, the CDR3 is TGTGCCAGCAGCTTGGATGGAGGCGTGGAGCAGTTCTTC. The full variable domain, its missing parts supplied by reference TRBV5-5 and TRBJ2-1, is DAGVTQSPTHLIKTRGQQVTLRCSPISGHKSVSWYQQVLGQGPQFIFQYYEKEERGRGNFPDRFSARQFPNYSSELNVNALLLGDSALYLCASSLDGGVEQFFGPGTRLTVL.